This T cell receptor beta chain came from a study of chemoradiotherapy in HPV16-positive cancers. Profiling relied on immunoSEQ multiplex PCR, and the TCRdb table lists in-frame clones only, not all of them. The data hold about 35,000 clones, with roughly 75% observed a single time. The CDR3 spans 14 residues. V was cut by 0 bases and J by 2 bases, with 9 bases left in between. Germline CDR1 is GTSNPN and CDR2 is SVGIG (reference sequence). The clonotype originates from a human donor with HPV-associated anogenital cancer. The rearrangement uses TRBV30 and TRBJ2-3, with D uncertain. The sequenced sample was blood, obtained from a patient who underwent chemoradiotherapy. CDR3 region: CAWSVRRNTDTQYF. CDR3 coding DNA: TGTGCCTGGAGTGTGCGGCGGAACACAGATACGCAGTATTTT.